These 5 T cell receptor beta chains originate from one sample sequenced in a study of vaccination effects on CD4 cells after COVID-19. These receptors' targets are unknown. ViraFEST expansion of antigen-specific CD4+ T cells with viral peptide pools preceded sequencing. Researchers isolated CD4+ T cells once approximately ten days of culture had elapsed. Participants completed two doses of the BNT162b2 or mRNA-1273 vaccine. This table comes from immunoSEQ multiplex PCR, and its TCRdb copy is limited to in-frame clones, with some not included. The data contain tens of thousands of clones, roughly 78% of them singletons. The sample was CD4+ T cells from PBMCs cultured with HCoV-OC43 spike peptides, taken after COVID-19 vaccination. Subset indicated: HCoV-OC43 spike overlapping peptide pool stimulation. The receptors stem from a human donor who received a COVID-19 vaccine.

This chain joins TRBV5-1 and TRBJ2-5; 12 bases align to TRBD2. The CDR3 spans 15 residues. Germline CDR1 reads SGHRS; CDR2 reads YFSETQ. Losses at the gene ends were 5 bases for V and 5 bases for J; bases not matched to a gene: 7. CDR3 coding DNA: TGCGCCAGCAGTTCCCTAGCGGGGGGGCCGGAGACCCAGTACTTC. It is translated as CASSSLAGGPETQYF.

This clone was counted once. J is TRBJ2-2 and V is TRBV19; D possibly uses TRBD1 or TRBD2 (6 bases each). The CDR3 length is 14 residues. Germline V gene data show CDR1 as LNHDA and CDR2 as SQIVND (reference sequence). V lost 5 bases, J lost 8 bases, and 15 bases lay in between. For the CDR3, the DNA is TGTGCCAGTAGTCTTTACGGGGGCAAGGGGGAGCTGTTTTTT. Translated, it gives CASSLYGGKGELFF.

J is TRBJ2-4 and V is TRBV19; D unclear. The CDR3 is 14 amino acids. V dropped 5 bases and J dropped 5 bases, with 13 bases sitting between them. CDR1 and CDR2 (germline): LNHDA, SQIVND (reference sequence). The CDR3 region is CASSYSDWENIQYF. In DNA form, the CDR3 reads TGTGCCAGTAGTTACAGCGACTGGGAAAACATTCAGTACTTC. The variable domain in full, with the rest retrieved from reference TRBV19 and TRBJ2-4, is DGGITQSPKYLFRKEGQNVTLSCEQNLNHDAMYWYRQDPGQGLRLIYYSQIVNDFQKGDIAEGYSVSREKKESFPLTVTSAQKNPTAFYLCASSYSDWENIQYFGAGTRLSVL.

The V call is TRBV19, the J call TRBJ2-2, with TRBD1 as a possible D gene (5 bases). Germline assignment: CDR1 LNHDA and CDR2 SQIVND (reference sequence). The V end lost 5 bases, the J end lost 4 bases, and 17 bases lay between the germline ends. This CDR3 is built from 16 residues. Written as DNA, the CDR3 is TGTGCCAGTAGTGCGAACACAGGTCGAGGCACCGGGGAGCTGTTTTTT. Protein product: CASSANTGRGTGELFF.

There are a few counts of this clone. This sequence joins TRBV9 and TRBJ1-2; 10 bases match TRBD1. The CDR3 sequence is 15 residues long. Germline assignment: CDR1 SGDLS and CDR2 YYNGEE. The trim removed 3 bases at V and 6 bases at J, leaving 8 bases unmatched. The CDR3 DNA reads TGTGCCAGCAGCGAGAGGGACAGGGGATTCGATGGCTACACCTTC. Amino acid sequence: CASSERDRGFDGYTF.